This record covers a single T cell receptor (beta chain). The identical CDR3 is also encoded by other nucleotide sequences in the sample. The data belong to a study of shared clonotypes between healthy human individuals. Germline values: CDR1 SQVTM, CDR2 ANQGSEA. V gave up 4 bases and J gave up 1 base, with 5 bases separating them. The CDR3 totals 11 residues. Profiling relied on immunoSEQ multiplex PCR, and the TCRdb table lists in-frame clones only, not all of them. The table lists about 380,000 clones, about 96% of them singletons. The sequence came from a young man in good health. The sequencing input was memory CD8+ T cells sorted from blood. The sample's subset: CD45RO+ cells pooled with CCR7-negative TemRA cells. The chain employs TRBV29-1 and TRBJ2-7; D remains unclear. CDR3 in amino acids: CSVGRSYEQYF. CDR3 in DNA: TGCAGCGTTGGGCGGTCCTACGAGCAGTACTTC.